This T cell receptor (beta chain) emerged from a study of cytomegalovirus exposure and HLA in healthy donors. Study overall: Of some 410 genotyped donors, about 80% grouped in the Caucasian-associated ancestry cluster. Notes on the study in general: Donors were assumed by presence/absence analyses to have roughly uniform sequencing depth. In the analysis, some V segments, TRBV6-2 and TRBV6-3 included, were excluded as indistinguishable.

Primers for the PCR totalled 60 Vbeta and 13 Jbeta. The data were produced by immunoSEQ multiplex PCR, yet TCRdb's version contains in-frame clones alone and is incomplete. The data hold about 200,000 clones, with 65% to 85% observed a single time. The donors comprised healthy bone marrow donors. The table lists this clone with a count of one. Antigen: not known. CDR1 is SGHTA, CDR2 FQGNSA, per germline. The V gene lost 7 bases and the J gene lost 1 base, with 22 bases spanning the gap. This CDR3 contains 18 residues. This sequence joins TRBV7-2 and TRBJ2-2; perhaps TRBD2 as D (7 bases). Sequenced sample: PBMCs. The sequence came from a woman in her thirties in good health and CMV-seronegative. The CDR3 is CASITPAGGGGNTGELFF. CDR3 DNA sequence: TGTGCCAGCATCACCCCCGCTGGGGGCGGGGGGAACACCGGGGAGCTGTTTTTT. Complete variable domain (other parts from reference TRBV7-2 and TRBJ2-2): GAGVSQSPSNKVTEKGKDVELRCDPISGHTALYWYRQSLGQGLEFLIYFQGNSAPDKSGLPSDRFSAERTGGSVSTLTIQRTQQEDSAVYLCASITPAGGGGNTGELFFGEGSRLTVL.